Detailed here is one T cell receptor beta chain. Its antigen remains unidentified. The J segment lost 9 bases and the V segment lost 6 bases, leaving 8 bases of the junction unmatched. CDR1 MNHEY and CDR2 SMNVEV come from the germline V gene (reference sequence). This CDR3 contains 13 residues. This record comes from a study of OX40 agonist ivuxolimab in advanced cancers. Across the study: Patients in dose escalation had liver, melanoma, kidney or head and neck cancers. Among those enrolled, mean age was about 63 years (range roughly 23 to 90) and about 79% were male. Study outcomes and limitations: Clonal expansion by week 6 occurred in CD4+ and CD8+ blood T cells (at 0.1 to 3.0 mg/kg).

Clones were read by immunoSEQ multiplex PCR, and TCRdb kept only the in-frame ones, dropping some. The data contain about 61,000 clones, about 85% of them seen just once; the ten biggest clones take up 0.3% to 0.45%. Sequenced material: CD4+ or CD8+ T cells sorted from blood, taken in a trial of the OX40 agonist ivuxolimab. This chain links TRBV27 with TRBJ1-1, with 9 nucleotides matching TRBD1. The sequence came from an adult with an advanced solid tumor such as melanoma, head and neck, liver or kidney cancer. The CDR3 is CASRSTGGHQAFF. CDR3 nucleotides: TGTGCCAGCAGGTCAACAGGGGGCCATCAAGCTTTCTTT.